This T cell receptor (beta chain) emerged from a study of T-cell reconstitution after alpha-beta-depleted transplantation in children. In this sample, this clonotype turned up a few times. The TCRbeta library incorporated unique molecular identifiers. TCRdb passed the PCR reads through MiXCR, listing each CDR3 protein once. Of more than 450,000 distinct CDR3 sequences listed, around 18% are singletons. There are 10 residues in the CDR3. CDR1 is SEHNR, CDR2 FQNEAQ, per germline (reference sequence). The ends were cut back, 4 bases at V and 6 bases at J, with 1 base in the middle. The TCR sequence derives from a human donor who donated a stem cell graft to a child with acute lymphoblastic leukemia. The chain is built from TRBV7-9 and TRBJ1-3; D is undetermined. The source material was PBMCs from the stem cell graft donor, sampled from the stem cell graft. The CDR3, as DNA: TGTGCCAGCAGCTCAAACACCATATATTTT. This encodes CASSSNTIYF.